The present entry profiles one TCR beta chain with its context. Method: immunoSEQ multiplex PCR; TCRdb's copy keeps in-frame clones and lacks some. The table has around 200,000 clones, 75% to 90% seen once. This sample is part of a study of blood T cell repertoires in COVID-19. The CDR3 is 13 amino acids. Germline V CDR1 and CDR2: MNHEY, SVGAGI. V shed 5 bases, J shed 12 bases, and the junction held 9 bases outside the gene matches. Sample: peripheral blood. This TCR was recovered from a man between 40 and 49 years old with acute or convalescent COVID-19. The V gene is TRBV6-5, the J gene TRBJ2-1; 8 bases are a match to TRBD1. The CDR3 DNA reads TGTGCCAGCAGTCCCGGACAGGGCCGAAGGCAGTTCTTC. Protein product: CASSPGQGRRQFF.